This T cell receptor beta chain was sequenced in a study of metastatic and nonmetastatic thyroid tumors. The germline V gene encodes CDR1 MGHRA and CDR2 YSYEKL. The CDR3 loop spans 15 amino acids. J lost 8 bases, V lost 1 base, and 7 bases had no gene match. In the source study's methods: The study's classifier, a distant-metastasis tool for papillary thyroid cancer, was built using CDR3 differences across clinicopathological groups. TCRdb re-called the PCR reads via MiXCR. TCRdb, not the original authors, processed these V and J calls. The table includes about 21,000 clones, 28% detected once. Treatment of any kind had been given to no patient before thyroid surgery.

Material: tumor tissue. This TCR was sampled from a male donor with papillary thyroid cancer or a benign thyroid nodule (not recorded which). Some clones in this sample may be carry-over from other donors' samples. The chain recombines TRBV4-1 with TRBJ1-2; TRBD1 matches at 10 bases. The CDR3 DNA follows: TGCGCCAGCAGCCAAGCCGACAGGGGGCAAGAGGGCTACACCTTC. This encodes CASSQADRGQEGYTF.